The 15 T cell receptor beta chains below were found in one sample sequenced in a study of CD8+CD57+ T cells in acquired aplastic anemia (dated by TCRdb to the late 2010s). Patients chosen for sequencing had shown expansion of CD8+CD57+ cells by flow cytometry. This sample was sequenced with an Illumina HiSeq 2000. Genomic DNA served as template for TCR beta VDJ combination and CDR3 sequence profiling. TCRdb itself trimmed the public reads at Q25 with fastp, ran MiXCR and retained productive beta chains. When rows share a CDR3 protein, they turn into one entry using the most common DNA and genes. For this sample the table gives about half a million distinct CDR3 sequences, of which approximately 33% were detected only once. 0.75% to 0.95% of the sample is taken by the ten largest. Input material: sorted CD4+, CD8+, or CD8+CD57+ T cells (not recorded which) from PBMCs. The origin of the receptors is a human donor with aplastic anemia.

This clonotype showed up many times. This chain uses TRBV7-9 with TRBJ1-1; D unresolved. V was trimmed by 5 bases and J by 5 bases, leaving 9 bases between them. The germline V gene has CDR1 SEHNR and CDR2 FQNEAQ (reference sequence). This CDR3 is built from 12 residues. CDR3 protein: CASSPGGTEAFF. The CDR3 DNA follows: TGTGCCAGCAGCCCCGGAGGGACTGAAGCTTTCTTT.

The sample holds a few counts of this clonotype. The V call is TRBV6-1, the J call TRBJ2-7; maybe TRBD1 (5 bases). The V and J ends lost 3 bases and 0 bases respectively, with 15 bases between them. This CDR3 has 16 residues. Germline assignment: CDR1 MNHNS and CDR2 SASEGT. The CDR3 region is CASSDPAGMSSYEQYF. The DNA of the CDR3 is TGTGCCAGCAGTGATCCGGCAGGGATGAGCTCCTACGAGCAGTACTTC.

The chain joins TRBV4-3 to TRBJ2-5, with 7 bases matching TRBD2. The CDR3 has 16 residues. Per the germline V gene, CDR1 is LGHNA and CDR2 is YSLEER. The J segment lost 3 bases and the V segment lost 1 base, leaving 8 bases of the junction unmatched. The DNA of the CDR3 is TGCGCCAGCAGCCAAGGTTTTCGGGCGGGAGAAGAGACCCAGTACTTC. Residues: CASSQGFRAGEETQYF.

This clonotype was counted many times. V and J are TRBV6-5 and TRBJ1-5, with a tentative D call TRBD1 (5 bases). The germline gives CDR1 MNHEY, CDR2 SVGAGI. V lost 8 bases to trimming and J lost 2 bases, with 7 bases between them. The length of the CDR3 is 12 residues. The CDR3 is CASGRGNQPQHF. DNA for the CDR3: TGTGCCAGCGGCAGGGGCAATCAGCCCCAGCATTTT.

The table lists this clonotype with a few counts. The chain carries TRBV19 and TRBJ1-6, with a tentative D call TRBD1 (5 bases). The CDR3 spans 14 residues. The V gene lost 3 bases and the J gene lost 15 bases, with 18 bases spanning the gap. Per the germline V gene, CDR1 is LNHDA and CDR2 is SQIVND (reference sequence). CDR3 sequence: CASSIRQDGTDLHF. The CDR3 nucleotides read TGTGCCAGTAGTATTAGACAAGATGGGACCGACCTCCACTTT.

This clonotype was counted only a few times. V usage is TRBV20-1 and J usage is TRBJ2-5; TRBD2 might be the D (6 bases). The CDR3 is 13 amino acids. Per germline, CDR1 DFQATT and CDR2 SNEGSKA (reference sequence). Between the trimmed V and J ends, which lost 3 bases and 4 bases, there was a span of 12 bases. CDR3 coding DNA: TGCAGTGCTAGGGCGGGGTTCGGAGAGACCCAGTACTTC. This sequence encodes CSARAGFGETQYF.

The CDR3 loop is CASSPGTSGFGGGELFF. The CDR3, as DNA: TGTGCCAGCAGCCCAGGGACTAGCGGCTTTGGGGGCGGGGAGCTGTTTTTT. V and J are TRBV7-3 and TRBJ2-2; 11 bases fit TRBD2. The CDR3 consists of 17 residues. Germline V lookup: CDR1 SGHTA, CDR2 FQGTGA. V shed 5 bases and J 7 bases; nucleotides not matched to a gene: 12.

The V gene is TRBV28, the J gene TRBJ1-1, with 10 bases identical to TRBD1. V gave up 10 bases and J gave up 12 bases; unmatched junction bases: 5. CDR3 length: 10 residues. Germline V gene sequence: CDR1 MDHEN, CDR2 SYDVKM. The CDR3 bases are TGTGCCACCCGGGACAGGGGAACTTTCTTT. Translated, it gives CATRDRGTFF. Using reference TRBV28 and TRBJ1-1 for the parts outside the CDR3, the full variable domain is DVKVTQSSRYLVKRTGEKVFLECVQDMDHENMFWYRQDPGLGLRLIYFSYDVKMKEKGDIPEGYSVSREKKERFSLILESASTNQTSMYLCATRDRGTFFGQGTRLTVV.

CDR3 amino acids: CASSYSRGGGNTGELFF. In DNA form, the CDR3 reads TGTGCCAGCAGTTACTCGAGGGGCGGGGGGAACACCGGGGAGCTGTTTTTT. This chain links TRBV25-1 with TRBJ2-2; 7 bases map to TRBD2. After removal of 5 bases from V and 1 base from J, the junction contained 10 bases not matched to a gene. The CDR3 runs 17 residues. Germline V gene lookup returns CDR1 MGHDK and CDR2 SYGVNS.

This clonotype has only a few counts. The chain employs TRBV9 and TRBJ1-6; no firm D call. This CDR3 region has 14 residues. Trimming pared 4 bases from V and 7 bases from J, leaving 12 bases between. Looked up from germline, CDR1 is SGDLS and CDR2 is YYNGEE. CDR3 in DNA: TGTGCCAGCAGCCCCCGCGAAGGCAATTCACCCCTCCACTTT. Amino acids: CASSPREGNSPLHF.

In regard to this clonotype: A single base separates this from a much larger clone, so it may be a read error. The conserved phenylalanine or tryptophan is not found at the CDR3 terminus, so this likely reflects a read error. V and J are TRBV2 and TRBJ1-1; D remains unclear. Germline V lookup: CDR1 SNHLY, CDR2 FYNNEI. The length of the CDR3 is 15 residues. The ends were cut back, 6 bases at V and 1 base at J, with 15 bases in the middle. The CDR3 loop is CASRQNVGGNTEAFS. As DNA, the CDR3 is TGTGCCAGCAGACAAAACGTGGGTGGGAACACTGAAGCTTTCTCT.

Note on this clonotype: A clone one base away is much larger, so this may be a read error. V is TRBV15 and J is TRBJ2-7; 8 bases are a match to TRBD1. The germline CDR1 and CDR2 sequences are LNHNV and YYDKDF (reference sequence). CDR3 length: 13 residues. CDR3: CASSVGQAYEQYF. CDR3 nucleotide sequence: TGTGCCAGCAGCGTGGGACAGGCCTACGAGCAGTACTTC.

The rearrangement joins TRBV2 to TRBJ1-2, with TRBD1 matching over 7 bases. After removal of 9 bases from V and 8 bases from J, the junction contained 15 bases not matched to a gene. From germline, CDR1 is SNHLY and CDR2 FYNNEI. The CDR3 length is 14 residues. This chain's CDR3 is CASEQAGGSEGYTF. CDR3 in DNA: TGTGCCAGTGAGCAGGCAGGGGGTAGCGAGGGCTACACCTTC.

A note on this clonotype: This may come from a read error, since a much larger clone is one base off. Lacking the conserved final phenylalanine or tryptophan, this CDR3 likely reflects a read error. V and J are TRBV20-1 and TRBJ1-2; possibly TRBD1 for D (5 bases). Germline values: CDR1 DFQATT, CDR2 SNEGSKA (reference sequence). Trimming cost V 0 bases and J 4 bases, with 9 bases left between them. The length of the CDR3 is 13 residues. CDR3 in DNA: TGCAGTGCTAGAGATCCAGGGAGCTATGGCTACACCTCC. Translating it yields CSARDPGSYGYTS.

The rearrangement links TRBV10-3 to TRBJ1-5; a possible D gene is TRBD1 (6 bases). V lost 3 bases and J lost 3, with 18 bases in between. The CDR3 spans 17 residues. The germline gives CDR1 ENHRY, CDR2 SYGVKD. CDR3 protein: CAISDKQGEGNNQPQHF. The CDR3 coding sequence is TGTGCCATCAGTGACAAACAGGGAGAAGGTAACAATCAGCCCCAGCATTTT.